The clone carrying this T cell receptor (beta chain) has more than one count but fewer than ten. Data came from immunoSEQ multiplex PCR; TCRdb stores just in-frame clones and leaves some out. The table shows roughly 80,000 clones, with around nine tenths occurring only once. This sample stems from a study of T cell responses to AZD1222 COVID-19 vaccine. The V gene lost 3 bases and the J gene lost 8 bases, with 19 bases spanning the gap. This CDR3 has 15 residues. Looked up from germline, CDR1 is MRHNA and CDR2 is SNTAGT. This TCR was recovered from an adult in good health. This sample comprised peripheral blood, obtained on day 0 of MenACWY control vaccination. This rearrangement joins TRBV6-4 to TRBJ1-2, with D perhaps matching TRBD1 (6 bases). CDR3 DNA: TGTGCCAGCAGTGAGGAGGGAACAGGGATGGACGGCTACACCTTC. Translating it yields CASSEEGTGMDGYTF.